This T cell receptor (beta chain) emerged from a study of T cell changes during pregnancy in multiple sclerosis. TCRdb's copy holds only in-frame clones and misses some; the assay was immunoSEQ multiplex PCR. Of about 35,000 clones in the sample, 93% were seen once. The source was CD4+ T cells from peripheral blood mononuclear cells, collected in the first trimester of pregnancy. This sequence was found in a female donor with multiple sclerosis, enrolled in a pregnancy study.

CDR3 bases: TGCAGCGTTGCTACACCCCCCGGGACAGGCCCGGGCAATGAGCAGTTCTTC. The encoded protein is CSVATPPGTGPGNEQFF. The chain links TRBV29-1 to TRBJ2-1; 8 bases align to TRBD1. CDR1 is SQVTM and CDR2 is ANQGSEA in the germline V gene. Unmatched junction bases numbered 17, after V lost 4 bases and J lost 6 bases. The CDR3 loop spans 17 amino acids.